This T cell receptor (beta chain) was observed in a study of T cells after yellow fever vaccination. UMIs and a universal primer site were added when TCR cDNA was made by 5'RACE template switching. MiXCR, applied by TCRdb to the 5' RACE reads, yields one record per CDR3 protein. The data hold just under 85,000 distinct CDR3 sequences, with about an eighth observed a single time. Regarding the study as a whole: Detected again after the booster were most primary-vaccination clones, at almost 97% CD4 and 70% to 90% CD8.

CDR1 is DFQATT and CDR2 is SNEGSKA in the germline V gene (reference sequence). The CDR3 extends over 16 amino acids. Germline trimming cut 2 bases from V and 3 bases from J; bases unmatched to any gene: 7. Sequenced material: CD8+ T cells not binding an NS4B(214-222) dextramer, sorted from PBMCs, taken less than 25 days after the first yellow fever vaccination. The receptor was derived from a man younger than 35 who received the YFV17D yellow fever vaccine. This rearrangement joins TRBV20-1 to TRBJ2-1, with 10 bases aligning to TRBD2. The DNA for the CDR3 is TGCAGTGCTAGACAAACTAGCGGGGTCTACTACAATGAGCAGTTCTTC. Translation gives CSARQTSGVYYNEQFF.